This record looks at one TCR beta chain sequence and its context. The antigen remains undetermined. The germline V and J ends were trimmed by 5 bases and 7 bases, with 15 bases remaining between them. Germline lookup yields CDR1 LNHDA and CDR2 SQIVND (reference sequence). The CDR3 spans 15 residues. The entry originates in a study of T cells in Graves' hyperthyroidism and ophthalmopathy. Overall study findings and caveats: Blood samples included most of the expanded thyroid clonotypes exceeding 0.001.

RNA transcripts gave rise to amplified TCR beta CDR3 regions. In the first-round RT-PCR of the TCR CDR3, the HTBI primer set was used. TCRdb recomputed calls from the multiplex PCR reads with MiXCR, one row per CDR3 protein. The table lists under 400,000 distinct CDR3 sequences, around a sixth of them singletons. Blood was sampled at initial diagnosis of hyperthyroidism, prior to onset of any ophthalmopathy symptoms. The PBMCs had their origin in approximately 10 ml of fresh peripheral blood. The chain couples TRBV19 to TRBJ1-6; D is undetermined. This TCR derives from a woman in her late teens or twenties with Graves' hyperthyroidism that later progressed to Graves' ophthalmopathy. Sequencing was performed on blood. The CDR3 loop reads CASSQARRKNSPLHF. The CDR3 DNA reads as TGTGCCAGTAGTCAAGCCCGGCGGAAGAATTCACCCCTCCACTTT.